One sample yielded the 10 T cell receptor beta chains listed below, sequenced in a study of blood T cell repertoires in COVID-19. Measured with immunoSEQ multiplex PCR; TCRdb has only the in-frame clones, and not every one. The repertoire holds about 120,000 clones, 80% to 90% seen once, with approximately 5.8% in the top ten. The sample taken for sequencing was peripheral blood. The receptor source for this set is an elderly man with active or convalescent COVID-19.

This chain connects TRBV28 to TRBJ2-1, with D tentatively TRBD2 (6 bases). This CDR3 region has 14 residues. V lost 6 bases and J 9 bases, leaving 18 bases between the germline ends. Per the germline V gene, CDR1 is MDHEN and CDR2 is SYDVKM. The CDR3 DNA sequence: TGTGCCAGCAGCCCCCCCAGGGTGGGGGGTGAGCAGTTCTTC. Protein sequence: CASSPPRVGGEQFF.

The V gene is TRBV6-1, the J gene TRBJ1-5, with a possible D match to TRBD1 (5 bases). Per the germline V gene, CDR1 is MNHNS and CDR2 is SASEGT. V gave up 2 bases and J gave up 5 bases, with 10 bases separating them. The CDR3 is 14 amino acids. This chain's CDR3 is CASSEQGNDQPQHF. CDR3 nucleotides: TGTGCCAGCAGTGAACAGGGTAACGATCAGCCCCAGCATTTT.

V is TRBV19 and J is TRBJ2-3, with 14 bases fitting TRBD2. V gave up 6 bases and J gave up 1 base; unmatched junction bases: 9. CDR1 and CDR2 from the germline V gene are LNHDA and SQIVND (reference sequence). The CDR3 consists of 18 residues. The CDR3 here is CASSIGLAGGRGTDTQYF. CDR3 DNA: TGTGCCAGTAGCATCGGACTAGCGGGGGGAAGAGGCACAGATACGCAGTATTTT.

V is TRBV19 and J is TRBJ1-5; D gene uncertain. The CDR3 is made up of 15 amino acids. Trimming left V 6 bases short and J 0 bases short, with 12 bases between. The germline V gene has CDR1 LNHDA and CDR2 SQIVND (reference sequence). The chain's CDR3 is CASRMTEYSNQPQHF. The CDR3 coding sequence is TGTGCCAGTAGGATGACGGAGTATAGCAATCAGCCCCAGCATTTT. The whole variable domain, filled in from reference TRBV19 and TRBJ1-5, reads DGGITQSPKYLFRKEGQNVTLSCEQNLNHDAMYWYRQDPGQGLRLIYYSQIVNDFQKGDIAEGYSVSREKKESFPLTVTSAQKNPTAFYLCASRMTEYSNQPQHFGDGTRLSIL.

V and J are TRBV18 and TRBJ2-1; the D gene is possibly TRBD2 (6 bases). Trimming removed 5 bases at V and 0 bases at J, with 14 bases between. This CDR3 has 16 residues. CDR1 is KGHSH and CDR2 is LQKENI in the germline V gene. CDR3 region: CASSENGGSSYNEQFF. CDR3 DNA sequence: TGTGCCAGCTCAGAGAATGGGGGGAGCTCCTACAATGAGCAGTTCTTC. The complete variable domain, with remaining parts taken from reference TRBV18 and TRBJ2-1, reads NAGVMQNPRHLVRRRGQEARLRCSPMKGHSHVYWYRQLPEEGLKFMVYLQKENIIDESGMPKERFSAEFPKEGPSILRIQQVVRGDSAAYFCASSENGGSSYNEQFFGPGTRLTVL.

J is TRBJ2-2 and V is TRBV7-2; D unresolved. The germline V gene has CDR1 SGHTA and CDR2 FQGNSA. Trimming took 7 bases from V and 4 from J, leaving 16 bases between them. The CDR3 is 15 residues long. The CDR3, as DNA: TGTGCCAGCACCCCCCGGGTGCGGTCCACCGGGGAGCTGTTTTTT. Protein product: CASTPRVRSTGELFF.

This sequence joins TRBV18 and TRBJ1-4; no definite D call. There are 18 residues in the CDR3. The germline gives CDR1 KGHSH, CDR2 LQKENI. Deletions cut 1 base from V and 0 bases from J, with 15 bases between. The CDR3 here is CASSPRRVQTTTNEKLFF. CDR3 nucleotides: TGTGCCAGCTCACCACGGAGGGTCCAAACTACAACTAATGAAAAACTGTTTTTT. Full variable domain (outside the CDR3, taken from reference TRBV18 and TRBJ1-4): NAGVMQNPRHLVRRRGQEARLRCSPMKGHSHVYWYRQLPEEGLKFMVYLQKENIIDESGMPKERFSAEFPKEGPSILRIQQVVRGDSAAYFCASSPRRVQTTTNEKLFFGSGTQLSVL.

V gene TRBV7-9 combines with J gene TRBJ1-1; the D is unclear. This CDR3 is built from 15 residues. Trimming left V 4 bases short and J 7 bases short, with 19 bases between. Germline loops: CDR1 SEHNR, CDR2 FQNEAQ (reference sequence). In nucleotides, the CDR3 is TGTGCCAGCAGCTCATTGGAGGGAAGATTGGGTGAAGCTTTCTTT. Translating it yields CASSSLEGRLGEAFF.

V and J are TRBV5-1 and TRBJ1-4; 7 positions match TRBD1. The CDR3 sequence is 15 residues long. Per the germline V gene, CDR1 is SGHRS and CDR2 is YFSETQ. With V trimmed by 1 base and J by 8 bases, 8 bases remained unmatched. The CDR3 spells CASSLMAGGDEKLFF. Written as DNA, the CDR3 is TGCGCCAGCAGCTTGATGGCAGGGGGAGACGAAAAACTGTTTTTT.

The chain has TRBV3-1 (or the pseudogene TRBV3-2) and TRBJ1-6; TRBD1 agrees at 10 bases. This CDR3 is built from 15 residues. The junction had 6 bases not matched to a gene; V was cut back by 5 bases and J by 8 bases. The germline CDR1 and CDR2 sequences are LGHDT and YNNKEL (reference sequence). In DNA form, the CDR3 reads TGTGCCAGCAGCGAGGGACAGGGGCTGGATTCACCCCTCCACTTT. Residues: CASSEGQGLDSPLHF.